This T cell receptor (beta chain) was captured by sequencing in a study of T cell responses to AZD1222 COVID-19 vaccine. The overall study: Analyses pooled second doses at about 4 or about 12 weeks.

The data were produced by immunoSEQ multiplex PCR, yet TCRdb's version contains in-frame clones alone and is incomplete. The sample has fewer than 200,000 clones; roughly 92% are singletons. As for this clone: Its antigen is still unknown.

General observations from the study: It was only after the peak T cell response that any repertoires were sampled. Following two doses of AZD1222, Spike-specific TCR breadth and depth rose. Females made up more of the donors, who were largely white British, and clonal diversity may have come out too low.

CDR3 length equals 15 residues. Trimming removed 5 bases from V and 3 bases from J; junction bases left unmatched: 6. In germline, CDR1 is SEHNR, CDR2 FQNEAQ (reference sequence). The source of this sequence is an adult in good health. Sequencing used peripheral blood, obtained on day 0 of AZD1222 vaccination. The J gene is TRBJ1-2, the V gene TRBV7-9; 10 bases align to TRBD1. For the CDR3, the DNA is TGTGCCAGCAGCGCGGGACAGGGGCTTGACTATGGCTACACCTTC. Protein sequence: CASSAGQGLDYGYTF.